The rows below give T cell receptor beta chains drawn from one sample of a study of blood T cell repertoires in COVID-19. Profiled with immunoSEQ multiplex PCR; TCRdb holds only in-frame clones, not every one. The repertoire holds approximately 210,000 clones, with about 86% as singletons. Source material: PBMCs or T cells enriched from blood (not recorded which). These receptors came from a woman aged 45-65 years with acute COVID-19. Each CDR3 is given with its conserved first and last residue.

>TRBJ2-1|TRBV2
CASTGFQGVNEQFF
>TRBJ1-6|TRBV6-4
CASSDRGDRPLHF
>TRBJ2-7|TRBV6-5
CASSYSGTGREQYF
>TRBJ2-3|TRBV10-2
CASSGGLLGVSMDTQYF
>TRBJ1-5|TRBV4-1
CASSQRLGAEVHQPQHF
>TRBJ1-4|TRBV2
CASSEGRRGNEKLFF
>TRBJ1-2|TRBV29-1
CSVERDRDFYGYTF
>TRBJ2-7|TRBV13
CASSSTYGLAGREQYF
>TRBJ1-2|TRBV28
CASSLRQLNYGYTF
>TRBJ1-3|TRBV18
CASSPGRTGSSGNTIYF